This T cell receptor (beta chain) was identified during a study of early T cells in non-severe SARS-CoV-2 infection. Study-level information: Whole-blood bulk RNA, unsorted, was sequenced, and chains were unpaired.

Concerning this clonotype: The antigen remains undetermined. This may arise from a read error, as a much more abundant clone is one base away.

CDR1 and CDR2 (germline): SGHKS, YYEKEE (reference sequence). The CDR3 sequence is 15 residues long. The study's findings and limits: VDJdb matching favored anti-spike CD8 responses, missing private and CD4 specificities.

The TCR library protocol attached unique molecular identifiers to the individual cDNA molecules. Using its own MiXCR run on the 5' RACE reads, TCRdb lists one record per CDR3 protein. The sample consists of over 35,000 distinct CDR3 sequences, about a tenth of them appearing once. The sample consisted of whole blood. This clonotype was sampled from an adult who was a healthcare worker with PCR-confirmed SARS-CoV-2 infection or an uninfected control (not recorded which). This chain connects TRBV5-5 to TRBJ1-1; D gene uncertain. The CDR3 nucleotides are TGTGCCAGCAGCTTGATGGTGCGGATGAACACTGAAGCTTTGTTT. Protein product: CASSLMVRMNTEALF.